This entry describes one T cell receptor (beta chain). Its antigen is undetermined. The data were obtained in a study of T cell responses to AZD1222 COVID-19 vaccine. Study as a whole: Some second doses came at about 4 weeks and others at about 12 weeks; these were pooled. General observations from the study: Only after the peak T cell response were repertoires sampled.

Trimming left V 9 bases short and J 3 bases short, with 9 bases between. CDR1 and CDR2 from the germline V gene are MDHEN and SYDVKM. The CDR3 runs to 12 residues. Assay used: immunoSEQ multiplex PCR; TCRdb lists only in-frame clones, some missing. This table has approximately 150,000 clones, roughly 90% appearing once. This chain connects TRBV28 to TRBJ1-5; the D is unclear. The TCR sequence derives from an adult in good health. This specimen consisted of peripheral blood, obtained on day 0 of AZD1222 vaccination. The CDR3 nucleotides read TGTGCCAGTAACTGGGTCAATCAGCCCCAGCATTTT. This sequence encodes CASNWVNQPQHF.